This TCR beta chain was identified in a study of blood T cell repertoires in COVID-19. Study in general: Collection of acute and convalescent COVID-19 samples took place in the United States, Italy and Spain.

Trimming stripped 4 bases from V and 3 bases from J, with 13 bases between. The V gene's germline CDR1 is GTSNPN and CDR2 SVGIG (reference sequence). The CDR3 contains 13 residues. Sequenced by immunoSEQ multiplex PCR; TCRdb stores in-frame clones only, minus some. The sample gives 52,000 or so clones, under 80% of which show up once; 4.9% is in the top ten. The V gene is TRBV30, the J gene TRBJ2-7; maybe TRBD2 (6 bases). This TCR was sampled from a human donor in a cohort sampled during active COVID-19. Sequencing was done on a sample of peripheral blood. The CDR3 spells CAWTDGGIYEQYF. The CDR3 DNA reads TGTGCCTGGACGGACGGAGGGATCTACGAGCAGTACTTC. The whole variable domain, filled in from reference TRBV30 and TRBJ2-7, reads SQTIHQWPATLVQPVGSPLSLECTVEGTSNPNLYWYRQAAGRGLQLLFYSVGIGQISSEVPQNLSASRPQDRQFILSSKKLLLSDSGFYLCAWTDGGIYEQYFGPGTRLTVT.